Below, 32 T cell receptor beta chains from the same sample are listed, as sequenced in a study of blood T cell repertoires in COVID-19. Assay: immunoSEQ multiplex PCR; the TCRdb copy retains only in-frame clones and omits some. The sample yields some 41,000 clones, more than 65% seen once. Sample: peripheral blood. These receptors came from a woman in her 70s with acute or convalescent COVID-19.

This sequence joins TRBV5-6 and TRBJ2-7, with D hard to call. CDR3 length: 12 amino acids. Germline V gene data show CDR1 as SGHDT and CDR2 as YYEEEE. The V and J ends lost 0 bases and 4 bases respectively, with 5 bases between them. CDR3 region: CASSLALYEQYF. As DNA, the CDR3 is TGTGCCAGCAGCTTGGCCTTATACGAGCAGTACTTC.

The genes are TRBV21-1 and TRBJ2-7; the table's D call, TRBD1, has no DNA check behind it. TRBV21-1 is an annotated pseudogene. CDR3 length equals 15 residues. The CDR3: CASSLNQGCDYEQYF. The CDR3 DNA reads as TGTGCCAGCAGCCTGAACCAGGGGTGTGACTACGAGCAGTACTTC.

The genes are TRBV7-9 and TRBJ2-7; a weak D match, TRBD2 (6 bases). The CDR3 spans 15 residues. V lost 1 base, J lost 3 bases, and 13 bases lay in between. From germline, CDR1 is SEHNR and CDR2 FQNEAQ (reference sequence). CDR3 in DNA: TGTGCCAGCAGCTTAGAGGCGGGGACCCTCTACGAGCAGTACTTC. Amino acids: CASSLEAGTLYEQYF.

CDR3 sequence (DNA): TGTGCCAGTAGTATTTTGGCAGGGGGCAATGAGCAGTTCTTC. Its translation: CASSILAGGNEQFF. This sequence joins TRBV19 and TRBJ2-1; 7 bases match TRBD1. Trimming cost V 3 bases and J 6 bases; bases outside gene matches: 5. Germline CDR1 reads LNHDA; CDR2 reads SQIVND (reference sequence). The length of the CDR3 is 14 residues.

Here the CDR3 reads CASSSGGVAFF. In DNA, the CDR3 is TGTGCCAGCAGTTCCGGGGGGGTAGCTTTCTTT. The rearrangement uses TRBV28 and TRBJ1-1, with D possibly TRBD1 on 5 matching bases. The CDR3 consists of 11 residues. Looked up from germline, CDR1 is MDHEN and CDR2 is SYDVKM. Trimming cost V 4 bases and J 10 bases, with 10 bases left between them.

The chain is built from TRBV5-4 and TRBJ2-1; 13 bases are shared with TRBD2. J lost 6 bases, V lost 3 bases, and 3 bases had no gene match. Germline values: CDR1 SGHNT, CDR2 YYREEE (reference sequence). CDR3 size: 15 residues. The CDR3, as DNA: TGTGCCAGCAGCTCCGGACTAGCGGGAGTCAATGAGCAGTTCTTC. It codes for CASSSGLAGVNEQFF. The complete variable domain, with remaining parts taken from reference TRBV5-4 and TRBJ2-1, reads ETGVTQSPTHLIKTRGQQVTLRCSSQSGHNTVSWYQQALGQGPQFIFQYYREEENGRGNFPPRFSGLQFPNYSSELNVNALELDDSALYLCASSSGLAGVNEQFFGPGTRLTVL.

The sample holds a few counts of this clone. The chain combines TRBV3-1 (or the pseudogene TRBV3-2) with TRBJ2-7; possibly TRBD2 for D (6 bases). The CDR3 contains 16 residues. Trimming pared 0 bases from V and 0 bases from J, leaving 12 bases between. Germline loops: CDR1 LGHDT, CDR2 YNNKEL (reference sequence). The CDR3 DNA sequence: TGTGCCAGCAGCCAAGAGCCGGGACTGCGCTCCTACGAGCAGTACTTC. This encodes CASSQEPGLRSYEQYF.

The chain joins TRBV29-1 to TRBJ2-1; D might be TRBD2 (5 bases). Looked up from germline, CDR1 is SQVTM and CDR2 is ANQGSEA. The CDR3 contains 12 residues. V was pared by 3 bases and J by 6 bases, with 9 bases between. In nucleotides, the CDR3 is TGCAGCGTTGACCTGGAGGCCAATGAGCAGTTCTTC. This gives the protein CSVDLEANEQFF.

This clone was observed a few times. This chain uses TRBV7-2 with TRBJ1-6; tentatively, D is TRBD1 (6 bases). The CDR3 length is 16 residues. Germline CDR1 SGHTA, CDR2 FQGNSA. V was cut by 2 bases and J by 9 bases, with 17 bases left in between. The CDR3 coding sequence is TGTGCCAGCAGCTTAAATCCAGGGGAGAATGGTTCACCCCTCCACTTT. Amino acid sequence: CASSLNPGENGSPLHF.

This clone was seen a handful of times. The V gene is TRBV7-8, the J gene TRBJ2-7; weak D call: TRBD1 (5 bases). The CDR3 runs 14 residues. CDR1 is SGHVS, CDR2 FQNEAQ, per germline. The V and J ends lost 5 bases and 2 bases respectively, with 13 bases between them. In DNA form, the CDR3 reads TGTGCCAGCAGCCTAGATACAGGCCCCTACGAGCAGTACTTC. This codes for CASSLDTGPYEQYF.

The chain's CDR3 is CASSLSRAFLIRNEQFF. For the CDR3, the DNA is TGCGCCAGCAGCCTCAGCCGAGCCTTCTTAATCAGGAATGAGCAGTTCTTC. The chain combines TRBV4-3 with TRBJ2-1; D remains unclear. Germline V gene data show CDR1 as LGHNA and CDR2 as YSLEER. Trimming removed 4 bases from V and 7 bases from J, with 23 bases in between. The CDR3 sequence is 17 residues long.

The rearrangement uses TRBV28 and TRBJ1-6; TRBD1 matches at 7 bases. The CDR3 runs 15 residues. With 7 bases clipped from V and 2 bases from J, the junction kept 5 bases outside the gene matches. Germline V lookup: CDR1 MDHEN, CDR2 SYDVKM. The chain's CDR3 is CASKKTGAYNSPLHF. The CDR3 coding sequence is TGTGCCAGCAAAAAAACAGGGGCCTATAATTCACCCCTCCACTTT.

This clone was counted once. The V and J genes are TRBV2 and TRBJ1-5; 11 bases agree with TRBD1. Germline CDR1 SNHLY, CDR2 FYNNEI. The CDR3 loop spans 20 amino acids. The V and J ends lost 8 bases and 1 base, in that order; junction bases with no gene match: 19. CDR3 DNA: TGTGCCAGCGGTCGTGGAGCGGGACAGGGGGAATTCTTCAGCAATCAGCCCCAGCATTTT. This gives the protein CASGRGAGQGEFFSNQPQHF.

The chain joins TRBV10-3 to TRBJ1-1; weak D call: TRBD1 (5 bases). V was shortened by 10 bases and J by 1 base, with 13 bases between the two germline ends. This CDR3 is 13 amino acids long. Germline assignment: CDR1 ENHRY and CDR2 SYGVKD. The CDR3, as DNA: TGTGCCACCCGACAGACCTCGAACACTGAAGCTTTCTTT. This encodes CATRQTSNTEAFF.

The CDR3 DNA is TGTGCCAGCAGCCTCGACACTTCCTCCGCAGATACGCAGTATTTT. Its protein product is CASSLDTSSADTQYF. V and J are TRBV11-1 and TRBJ2-3; D is unclear. Germline loops: CDR1 SGHAT, CDR2 FQDESV (reference sequence). The CDR3 length is 15 residues. The germline V and J ends were trimmed by 5 bases and 4 bases, with 16 bases remaining between them.

The V gene is TRBV28, the J gene TRBJ1-4; perhaps TRBD1 as D (5 bases). Germline V gene lookup returns CDR1 MDHEN and CDR2 SYDVKM. Trimming left V 6 bases short and J 0 bases short, with 11 bases between. The CDR3 contains 15 residues. Here the CDR3 DNA reads TGTGCCAGCAGCCGGCAAGGGGCAACTAATGAAAAACTGTTTTTT. This codes for CASSRQGATNEKLFF.

This clone appeared a single time. CDR3 sequence (DNA): TGCGCCAGCAGCCAAGGGACTAGCGGGAGGGCCGGGGAGACCCAGTACTTC. This encodes CASSQGTSGRAGETQYF. The chain employs TRBV4-3 and TRBJ2-5; 15 nucleotides line up with TRBD2. The V and J ends lost 1 base and 5 bases, in that order; junction bases with no gene match: 5. This CDR3 region has 17 residues. Looked up from germline, CDR1 is LGHNA and CDR2 is YSLEER.

This clone turned up a few times. The rearrangement joins TRBV5-1 to TRBJ2-2; 7 bases agree with TRBD2. The CDR3 consists of 15 residues. Trimming at V came to 4 bases and at J to 4 bases, leaving 7 bases not matched to a gene. Germline CDR1 is SGHRS and CDR2 is YFSETQ. The CDR3 nucleotides read TGCGCCAGCAGCGGAGCGGGATCGGGCACCGGGGAGCTGTTTTTT. This encodes CASSGAGSGTGELFF.

CDR3 sequence (DNA): TGTGCCAGCACAGGACAGTTTCGATACGAGCAGTACTTC. This sequence encodes CASTGQFRYEQYF. This chain joins TRBV28 and TRBJ2-7, with TRBD1 as a possible D gene (6 bases). The CDR3 loop spans 13 amino acids. V shed 7 bases and J shed 4 bases, with 14 bases lying between them. CDR1 MDHEN and CDR2 SYDVKM come from the germline V gene.

The CDR3 region has the DNA TGTGCCAGCTCACCAAATACAGGGGCCATCCCTTTTGACTATGGCTACACCTTC. Its translation: CASSPNTGAIPFDYGYTF. This chain joins TRBV18 and TRBJ1-2; 7 bases match TRBD1. After removal of 2 bases from V and 3 bases from J, the junction contained 15 bases not matched to a gene. The CDR3 totals 18 residues. From germline, CDR1 is KGHSH and CDR2 LQKENI.

The rearrangement links TRBV25-1 to TRBJ2-7; a weak D match, TRBD1 (5 bases). From germline, CDR1 is MGHDK and CDR2 SYGVNS. The CDR3 runs 14 residues. V was clipped by 0 bases and J by 2 bases, with 8 bases between them. CDR3 in DNA: TGTGCCAGCAGTGAATACGACAGACCCTACGAGCAGTACTTC. Translation: CASSEYDRPYEQYF.

The chain uses TRBV5-4 and TRBJ2-3, with TRBD2 matching over 15 bases. From germline, CDR1 is SGHNT and CDR2 YYREEE (reference sequence). This CDR3 region has 17 residues. V dropped 4 bases and J dropped 3; count of bases not matched to a gene: 6. The CDR3 sequence: CASSPGTSGRNTDTQYF. As DNA, the CDR3 is TGTGCCAGCAGCCCAGGGACTAGCGGGAGGAATACAGATACGCAGTATTTT.

This chain connects TRBV7-3 to TRBJ2-6; D possibly corresponds to TRBD1 (7 bases). Germline-derived CDR1 and CDR2 are SGHTA and FQGTGA. With 7 bases removed from V and 0 bases from J, the gap between germline ends came to 16 bases. The CDR3 has 17 amino acids. CDR3 in DNA: TGTGCCAGCAATTACCAGGGGGGTTTCTCTGGGGCCAACGTCCTGACTTTC. This encodes CASNYQGGFSGANVLTF.

This chain uses TRBV6-1 with TRBJ2-1; 11 bases fit TRBD2. V shed 4 bases and J 5 bases; nucleotides not matched to a gene: 10. Germline V gives CDR1 MNHNS, CDR2 SASEGT. The CDR3 length is 17 residues. CDR3 sequence reads: CASSAASGRPLNNEQFF. In nucleotides, the CDR3 is TGTGCCAGCAGTGCCGCTAGCGGGAGGCCTCTTAACAATGAGCAGTTCTTC.

The rearrangement joins TRBV12-5 to TRBJ1-3; unclear D gene. This CDR3 comprises 11 residues. Trimming cost V 2 bases and J 10 bases, with 6 bases left between them. The V gene's germline CDR1 is LGHNT and CDR2 FRNRAP. This chain's CDR3 is CASGLIQTIYF. In DNA, the CDR3 is TGTGCTAGTGGTTTGATTCAAACCATATATTTT.

The chain is built from TRBV6-2 or TRBV6-3 and TRBJ2-6, with 8 bases that match TRBD2. V shed 6 bases and J 1 base; nucleotides not matched to a gene: 11. CDR1 and CDR2 from the germline V gene are MNHEY and SVGEGT. This CDR3 is 18 amino acids long. The CDR3 DNA sequence: TGTGCCAGCAGCCGAACGCCGGGACTAGGATCTGGGGCCAACGTCCTGACTTTC. Encoded protein: CASSRTPGLGSGANVLTF.

The chain is built from TRBV12-3 or TRBV12-4 and TRBJ1-5; no reliable D call. V was pared by 3 bases and J by 6 bases, with 9 bases between. The CDR3 totals 13 residues. The DNA for the CDR3 is TGTGCCAGCAGTTTGAGGAGTGGTCAGCCCCAGCATTTT. This codes for CASSLRSGQPQHF.

The chain carries TRBV4-2 and TRBJ2-1, with 9 bases aligning to TRBD2. The V gene end was trimmed by 0 bases and the J gene end by 2 bases; junction bases not matched to a gene: 2. The CDR3 consists of 16 residues. CDR1 and CDR2 (germline): LGHNA, YNFKEQ. The CDR3 here is CASSQEASGAYNEQFF. The CDR3, as DNA: TGTGCCAGCAGCCAAGAGGCTAGCGGGGCCTACAATGAGCAGTTCTTC.

Only a few counts were recorded for this clone. This chain joins TRBV19 and TRBJ2-2; 10 positions match TRBD2. This CDR3 contains 16 residues. J was trimmed by 1 base and V by 3 bases; bases with no gene match: 2. The germline gives CDR1 LNHDA, CDR2 SQIVND (reference sequence). DNA of the CDR3: TGTGCCAGTAGTATTGTAGCGGGAGGGAACACCGGGGAGCTGTTTTTT. Protein product: CASSIVAGGNTGELFF.

The V and J genes are TRBV5-1 and TRBJ2-3, with 11 bases fitting TRBD2. V gave up 9 bases and J gave up 2 bases; unmatched junction bases: 8. Germline V gene sequence: CDR1 SGHRS, CDR2 YFSETQ. The CDR3 runs to 15 residues. CDR3 DNA sequence: TGCGCCACCAACTTAGCGGGAGGGGTCACAGATACGCAGTATTTT. It yields the protein CATNLAGGVTDTQYF. The complete variable domain, with remaining parts taken from reference TRBV5-1 and TRBJ2-3, reads KAGVTQTPRYLIKTRGQQVTLSCSPISGHRSVSWYQQTPGQGLQFLFEYFSETQRNKGNFPGRFSGRQFSNSRSEMNVSTLELGDSALYLCATNLAGGVTDTQYFGPGTRLTVL.

This sequence joins TRBV11-2 and TRBJ2-1; the match to TRBD1 covers 7 bases. In germline, CDR1 is SGHAT, CDR2 FQNNGV. Trimming cost V 4 bases and J 5 bases; bases outside gene matches: 8. CDR3 length equals 15 residues. The CDR3 DNA is TGTGCCAGCAGCTGGACAGGACTTCTAGACAATGAGCAGTTCTTC. This encodes CASSWTGLLDNEQFF.

This rearrangement joins TRBV12-3 or TRBV12-4 to TRBJ1-2; a possible D gene is TRBD1 (6 bases). V was cut by 6 bases and J by 5 bases, with 10 bases left in between. CDR3 size: 12 residues. CDR3 coding DNA: TGTGCCAGCAGGGGGACACAGTATGGCTACACCTTC. This translates into CASRGTQYGYTF.